This T cell receptor (beta chain) was recovered during a study of T cell responses to AZD1222 COVID-19 vaccine. The length of the CDR3 is 14 residues. V lost 7 bases and J 2 bases, leaving 14 bases between the germline ends. Germline CDR1 is SNHLY and CDR2 is FYNNEI. Study-wide results and limits: Breadth and depth of Spike-specific TCRs rose after two AZD1222 doses. Mapped onto spike, vaccine-associated CD4 TCRs spanned it and were dominant at 160-218 and 743-854. Donor demographics were predominantly white British with a female majority; clonal diversity may be underestimated.

Data came from immunoSEQ multiplex PCR; TCRdb stores just in-frame clones and leaves some out. In the table there are under 150,000 clones, about nine tenths of which are singletons. Of note for this clone: Antigen unknown.

Pooling was applied to second doses at about 4 or about 12 weeks. The sequencing used peripheral blood, collected 28 days after the second AZD1222 dose. The chain combines TRBV2 with TRBJ1-2; D might be TRBD1 (6 bases). This sequence was found in an adult who received the AZD1222 COVID-19 vaccine. Here the CDR3 reads CASTQGHGNYGYTF. CDR3 nucleotide sequence: TGTGCCAGCACCCAGGGACATGGAAACTATGGCTACACCTTC.